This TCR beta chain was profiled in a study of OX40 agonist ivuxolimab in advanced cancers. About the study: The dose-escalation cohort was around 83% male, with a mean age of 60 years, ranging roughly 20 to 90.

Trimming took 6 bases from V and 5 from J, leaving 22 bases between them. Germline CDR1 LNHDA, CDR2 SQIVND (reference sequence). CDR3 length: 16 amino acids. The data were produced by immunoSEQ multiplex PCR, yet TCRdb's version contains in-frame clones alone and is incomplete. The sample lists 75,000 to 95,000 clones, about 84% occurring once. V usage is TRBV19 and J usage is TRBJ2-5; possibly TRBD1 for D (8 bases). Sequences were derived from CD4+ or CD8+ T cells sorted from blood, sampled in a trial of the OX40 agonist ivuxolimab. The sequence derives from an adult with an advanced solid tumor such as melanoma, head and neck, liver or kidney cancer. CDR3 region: CASSTGGDSFRETQYF. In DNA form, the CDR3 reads TGTGCCAGTAGCACAGGGGGGGACAGCTTTAGGGAGACCCAGTACTTC.